This TCR beta chain emerged from a study of cytomegalovirus exposure and HLA in healthy donors (dated by TCRdb to about 2017). With respect to the entire study: An earlier analysis of approximately 590 of the donors reported more than 250 Gb of sequence data and more than 90 million unique TCR beta sequences from about 200 million T cells. Donor age, sex, ethnicity and CMV serostatus were compiled alongside the repertoire data. Among the roughly 390 genotyped donors, approximately 81% belonged to the genetic ancestry cluster associated with self-reported Caucasian donors. An early release covering more than 500 HLA-typed donors comprised about 320 gigabases of sequencing data and about 90 million unique TCR sequences. HLA typing included class I and class II loci at four-digit resolution. Among some 400 genotyped donors of the cohort, an average of about 240,000 unique TCR beta nucleotide sequences was sequenced per donor, of which roughly 18% were non-productive. A separate validation cohort of more than 100 different subjects was used in addition to the 666-subject first cohort. Because of strong linkage in the cohort, five DR-DQ haplotypes were treated as single units for association and clustering. A later genetic analysis took genome-wide SNP genotypes for about 55% of the roughly 700 donors and used that subset as a discovery cohort. To study patterns of TCR occurrence, a later analysis re-analyzed previously published TCR beta repertoires from 666 donors and added high-resolution HLA genotyping. The number of donors typed differed by locus, with about 629-630 for A, B, C, DRB1 and DQB1, 522 for DQA1, 600 to 610 for DPA1, and some 470 for DPB1. To predict cytomegalovirus infection status, the study brought together high-throughput TCR immunosequencing, statistical association of individual TCRs with disease status, and machine learning. The study profiled the T cell repertoires of fewer than 850 subjects by immunosequencing and related them to cytomegalovirus serostatus. The study aimed to test whether cataloging public T cell receptors could reveal signatures of past pathogen exposure. An earlier analysis of some 600 of the donors applied high-throughput TCR beta sequencing to assess whether each TCR beta V gene segment acted as functional or pseudogenic. Every repertoire in the discovery cohort had been generated on one and the same sequencing platform. In the later analysis, no new phenotypic data were used to find candidate immune exposures; instead, reliance was placed on TCR beta sequences and their occurrence across donors. What the work shows at the level of the full study, not this receptor alone: The classifier was reported to diagnose cytomegalovirus status with high specificity and sensitivity in both the original cohort and the validation cohort. A later analysis found that TCR association rates varied across HLA loci, with DRB1 alleles showing the most associated TCRs and HLA-C alleles the fewest. Some IMGT-functional V segments, including TRBV6-2 and TRBV6-3, could not be distinguished by the 87-base-pair reads and were therefore excluded. For the cohort, immune exposure information was limited to CMV serostatus. In an earlier analysis of some 640 of the donors, most TCR beta V segments were observed in productive rearrangements about 87% or about 30% of the time, broadly matching IMGT annotations. Because HLA typing was missing for some donors at each locus, association tests included only the typed subset. An association between a missense DCLRE1C variant and V-gene and J-gene trimming of TCR beta chains was found in a later genetic analysis and replicated in an independent cohort. Three of the identified cytomegalovirus-associated TCR beta chains were confirmed in vitro to be specific for cytomegalovirus antigens. The cohort was sequenced for TCR beta chains only, and without alpha or paired-chain data the features that could be detected were limited. In a later analysis, about 16,000 TCR beta sequences were associated with specific HLA alleles at a false discovery rate of 0.05. Correlated functional status among segregating V segments might be attributable to linkage disequilibrium, but an unknown experimental factor could not be ruled out. According to the authors, the approach could potentially be generalized to other disease states and immunological phenotypes. In a later genetic analysis, fewer N-insertions in productive TCRs were reported among donors in an Asian-associated ancestry cluster than the roughly 700-donor mean. A cluster of highly shared sequence variants was judged likely to be a technical artifact of the sequencing pipeline. Roughly uniform sequencing depth across donors was assumed in presence/absence analyses, although this assumption may not hold. While some public TCRs were present in many individuals, most TCR sequences turned up only very rarely across donors. In the study, around 160 TCR beta chains were listed as associated with cytomegalovirus. Most CMV-associated TCR beta chains appeared to be HLA-restricted in a later analysis, and the HLA associations seemed to be driven largely by CMV exposure. When HLA alleles, especially DR and DQ, strongly co-occurred, attributing TCR associations to individual alleles was difficult. A later analysis reported that several top co-occurrence clusters appeared linked to parvovirus B19, influenza, CMV and Epstein-Barr virus. A further reported finding was that TCR beta sequences accurately predicted the HLA-A and HLA-B alleles for most subjects in the first cohort. Because counts were too low, roughly 16 rarely observed V segments, including chromosome 9 orphons, were left out of the earlier analysis of about 620 of the donors. Compared with equally common non-associated chains, HLA-associated TCR beta chains in a later analysis were more clonally expanded and had lower generation probabilities.

Notes on this clone: Its antigen target is currently unknown. There are no base qualities to consult, and no much larger clone falls within one base.

The cohort was made up of about 670 healthy bone marrow donors. Cohort members were all nominally healthy when sampled, although unrecorded immune exposures were likely present. The donor was CMV seronegative and was included in the group of 352 seronegative cohort members. Every donor gave a peripheral blood sample, and the peripheral blood mononuclear cells from that sample were used for TCR beta sequencing. The Qiagen DNeasy Blood Extraction Kit was used to extract genomic DNA from the blood cell samples. The CDR3 runs 14 residues from the cysteine to the phenylalanine. Here the CDR3 DNA is all that survives: 42 bases in frame from base 1. Trimming accounts for 5 bases at V and 2 bases at J, while the number of junction bases matched to no gene is 5. Sequences MNHEY (CDR1) and SVGAGI (CDR2) are obtained from the germline V gene. Receptors were amplified or captured by the immunoSEQ multiplex PCR assay. For the multiplex PCR, a mixture combining 60 forward primers for TCR Vbeta segments and 13 reverse primers for TCR Jbeta segments was used. Amplification of the CDR3 region of rearranged TCR beta genes was performed with a multiplex PCR assay on genomic DNA. Amplified TCR beta libraries were sequenced as 87-base-pair reads on the Illumina HiSeq System. The original methods were these. A later analysis tallied around 80 million unique TCR beta chains across the 550 to 850 repertoires, and around 10 million of those chains were shared by two or more donors. Raw reads were error-corrected and collapsed into unique sequences with a nearest-neighbor algorithm that merged closely related sequences to remove PCR and sequencing errors. To assign V, D and J gene segments, CDR3 sequences were aligned to IMGT reference sequences. For a sequence to be retained, a match of at least six nucleotides to both a V gene segment and a J gene segment was required. Rearrangements were classified as productive when the CDR3 lacked stop codons and remained in frame with V and J, and all other rearrangements were classified as non-productive. Following IMGT convention, CDR3 was defined as the stretch from the second conserved V-encoded cysteine to the conserved J-encoded phenylalanine. In an earlier analysis of just under 600 of the donors, sequences lacking an unambiguous match to a single V gene segment were excluded. In an earlier analysis of roughly 600 of the donors, a V segment was called functional when productive rearrangements were above 56.7%, and segregating when the standard deviation between donors exceeded 5%. A statistical classification framework was built for diagnosing cytomegalovirus status from the catalog of TCR beta chain sequences. A later analysis assigned V and J genes by comparing TCR nucleotide sequences with IMGT/GENE-DB human TR gene sequences. The TCRdist pipeline was used in a later analysis to assign CDR3 sequences and most-parsimonious VDJ recombination scenarios. In a later analysis, every TCR beta chain was defined by the combination of its CDR3 amino acid sequence and its V-gene family, and reads without a unique V-gene family were dropped. A later analysis removed 600 or so highly shared, low-generation-probability nucleotide sequences to deal with suspected cross-contamination and a sequencing artifact. A later analysis calculated a clonal expansion index for each public chain from normalized within-repertoire ranks of inferred template counts. A later analysis computed generation probabilities with a VDJ recombination model fitted to out-of-frame rearrangements, and checked the results against IGoR. In a later analysis, hypergeometric tests were used to score TCR-TCR, TCR-HLA and TCR-CMV co-occurrence, with a repertoire-size bias correction applied to TCR pairs. A later analysis estimated false discovery rates by permuting HLA or CMV assignments 20 times. In a later analysis, co-occurring TCRs were grouped using DBSCAN, with TCRdist sequence similarity added in when clustering inside HLA-allele-positive subsets. Repertoires with fewer than 30,000 or more than 120,000 public chains were left out of co-occurrence clustering, as were roughly five repertoires with anomalous nucleotide sharing. TCRdb carries this immuneACCESS record with in-frame sequences only. Its versions omit some clonotypes, under half of them owing to an unresolved V gene in the studies checked, with the rest unexplained. V and J calls and clone size are given by that table; D and trimming were obtained from the DNA. The sample data list over 120,000 clones, and approximately 78% of these were observed just once. The biggest ten clones account for around 2.9% of the sample.

The clonotype originates from a female donor in good health and CMV-seronegative. Rearrangement joined TRBV6-5 to TRBJ2-7; the junction holds 8 bases that match TRBD1. The specimen was PBMCs. The CDR3 protein: CASSPTGDPYEQYF. The DNA reads as follows: TGTGCCAGCAGTCCGACAGGGGATCCCTACGAGCAGTACTTC.